A selection of T cell receptor beta chains follows, all from one sample in a study of identical twins. MiXCR was run by TCRdb on the 5' RACE reads, yielding one entry per CDR3 protein. The profile shows under 350,000 distinct CDR3 sequences, more than 8% of them singletons. These records were also assigned to another study, of yellow fever vaccine responses in identical twins.

Sequencing input: CD8+ T cells sorted from blood. These receptors were obtained from a woman under 30 in good health. CDR3s include the opening cysteine and the closing phenylalanine or tryptophan. The D gene is left open where the match is weak. Clone size is not always given. Where it is, it says once, few, many or a class for expanded clones.

d_gene,abundance,v_gene,j_gene,CDR3aa,CDR3nt
TRBD2,few,TRBV6-4,TRBJ2-2,CASSDKGLAGSGELFF,TGTGCCAGCAGTGACAAGGGACTAGCGGGGTCCGGGGAGCTGTTTTTT
TRBD1,.,TRBV4-3,TRBJ2-3,CASSQVWQGADTQYF,TGCGCCAGCAGCCAAGTTTGGCAGGGGGCAGATACGCAGTATTTT
.,few,TRBV29-1,TRBJ2-1,CSVGSPSDEQFF,TGCAGCGTTGGCAGTCCCTCCGATGAGCAGTTCTTC
.,many,TRBV12-3/TRBV12-4,TRBJ2-1,CASRMGLHNEQFF,TGTGCCAGCAGGATGGGACTGCACAATGAGCAGTTCTTC
.,many,TRBV28,TRBJ2-5,CASRPAEYQETQYF,TGTGCCAGCAGGCCAGCGGAGTACCAAGAGACCCAGTACTTC
.,many,TRBV15,TRBJ2-7,CATSLAPVSYEQYF,TGTGCCACCAGCTTAGCGCCTGTCTCCTACGAGCAGTACTTC
.,.,TRBV12-5,TRBJ2-5,CASGIFVGGRDETQYF,TGTGCTAGTGGTATCTTCGTCGGGGGGCGTGACGAGACCCAGTACTTC
.,.,TRBV3-1,TRBJ2-7,CASPPRERGEQYF,TGTGCCAGCCCCCCCCGGGAGAGGGGTGAGCAGTACTTC
TRBD2,many,TRBV7-3,TRBJ2-1,CASSLVAGVSYNEQFF,TGTGCCAGCAGCTTAGTAGCGGGGGTCTCCTACAATGAGCAGTTCTTC
.,.,TRBV15,TRBJ2-5,CATSRGGGQETQYF,TGTGCCACCAGCAGGGGGGGGGGCCAGGAGACCCAGTACTTC
TRBD2,many,TRBV28,TRBJ2-7,CASSGTSGGFEQYF,TGTGCCAGCAGTGGGACTAGCGGGGGGTTCGAGCAGTACTTC
.,.,TRBV7-7,TRBJ2-5,CASRAEVGGSEQTQYF,TGTGCTAGCAGAGCAGAGGTTGGCGGGTCAGAACAGACCCAGTACTTC
TRBD2,many,TRBV6-5,TRBJ2-7,CASSYSRRGTPYEQYF,TGTGCCAGCAGTTACTCGAGGCGGGGGACCCCCTACGAGCAGTACTTC
.,few,TRBV30,TRBJ2-7,CAGANQAYEQYF,TGTGCCGGAGCGAATCAGGCCTACGAGCAGTACTTC
.,.,TRBV27,TRBJ2-5,CASSNLPGLTPQETQYF,TGTGCCAGCAGTAATCTACCGGGTCTCACCCCCCAAGAGACCCAGTACTTC
.,few,TRBV11-2,TRBJ1-2,CASSLGPDFSYNYGYTF,TGTGCCAGCAGCTTAGGTCCTGATTTTAGTTATAACTATGGCTACACCTTC
TRBD1,few,TRBV12-3/TRBV12-4,TRBJ2-5,CASSSPPGQGKETQYF,TGTGCCAGCAGTTCCCCCCCGGGACAGGGCAAAGAGACCCAGTACTTC
.,few,TRBV14,TRBJ2-7,CASSQDPPMTVAYEQYF,TGTGCCAGCAGCCAAGATCCCCCCATGACAGTAGCCTACGAGCAGTACTTC
.,few,TRBV6-2/TRBV6-3,TRBJ2-7,CASSYISSPYEQYF,TGTGCCAGCAGTTACATTTCTAGTCCCTACGAGCAGTACTTC
.,few,TRBV29-1,TRBJ2-2,CSVLTGGTGELFF,TGCAGCGTTTTAACAGGAGGCACCGGGGAGCTGTTTTTT
TRBD2,many,TRBV11-2,TRBJ2-3,CASSAGTSGGATDTQYF,TGTGCCAGCAGCGCCGGGACTAGCGGGGGGGCCACAGATACGCAGTATTTT
TRBD2,many,TRBV12-3/TRBV12-4,TRBJ2-1,CASSLAGVGEQFF,TGTGCCAGCAGTCTAGCGGGAGTTGGTGAGCAGTTCTTC
.,.,TRBV20-1,TRBJ2-7,CSARDRNVGPSSYEQYF,TGCAGTGCTAGAGATCGGAATGTAGGCCCGAGCTCCTACGAGCAGTACTTC
TRBD1,many,TRBV10-3,TRBJ2-7,CAINPGQALDEQYF,TGTGCCATCAACCCGGGACAGGCGCTCGACGAGCAGTACTTC
TRBD2,few,TRBV20-1,TRBJ2-1,CSARDGTSGINEQFF,TGCAGTGCTAGAGACGGGACTAGCGGCATCAATGAGCAGTTCTTC
.,few,TRBV19,TRBJ2-3,CASSTDLGLAGDTQYF,TGTGCCAGTAGTACCGACTTGGGATTAGCTGGGGATACGCAGTATTTT
.,many,TRBV6-4,TRBJ2-2,CASSDSVHTGELFF,TGTGCCAGCAGTGACTCCGTCCACACCGGGGAGCTGTTTTTT
TRBD2,.,TRBV27,TRBJ2-1,CASSTTGLAGGSNYNEQFF,TGTGCCAGCAGTACAACCGGACTAGCGGGAGGGAGTAACTACAATGAGCAGTTCTTC
.,few,TRBV20-1,TRBJ2-7,CSARDTLANYEQYF,TGCAGTGCTAGAGACACGCTAGCGAACTACGAGCAGTACTTC
TRBD1,.,TRBV24-1,TRBJ2-1,CATSDRDRDHEQFF,TGTGCCACCAGTGATAGGGACAGGGACCATGAGCAGTTCTTC
.,many,TRBV12-3/TRBV12-4,TRBJ2-7,CASSSTSAVGIYYEQYF,TGTGCCAGCAGTTCCACGTCTGCGGTGGGAATTTACTACGAGCAGTACTTC
TRBD1,few,TRBV4-3,TRBJ2-6,CASSQDWTGGLSGANVLTF,TGCGCCAGCAGCCAAGATTGGACAGGGGGCCTCTCTGGGGCCAACGTCCTGACTTTC
.,few,TRBV5-4,TRBJ2-5,CASSSLAEQETQYF,TGTGCCAGCAGTTCGCTTGCGGAGCAAGAGACCCAGTACTTC
.,many,TRBV21-1,TRBJ2-2,CASSNATSGRANTGELFF,TGTGCCAGCAGCAACGCAACTAGCGGGAGGGCCAACACCGGGGAGCTGTTTTTT
TRBD2,many,TRBV20-1,TRBJ2-1,CSAGMRLAAWQFF,TGCAGTGCTGGGATGAGACTAGCAGCTTGGCAGTTCTTC
.,many,TRBV4-1,TRBJ2-1,CASSQDQGMSGNEQFF,TGCGCCAGCAGCCAAGATCAGGGGATGAGTGGCAATGAGCAGTTCTTC
TRBD2,.,TRBV4-3,TRBJ2-7,CASSQEPYPGGNYEQYF,TGCGCCAGCAGCCAAGAGCCCTATCCGGGAGGAAACTACGAGCAGTACTTC
.,many,TRBV20-1,TRBJ1-5,CSARDGGWVGQPQHF,TGCAGTGCTAGAGACGGTGGTTGGGTAGGGCAGCCCCAGCATTTT
.,many,TRBV7-9,TRBJ1-6,CASSLQGSVLHF,TGTGCCAGCAGTTTACAGGGATCGGTCCTCCACTTT
TRBD1,many,TRBV4-1,TRBJ2-7,CASSQDGTGVEQYF,TGCGCCAGCAGCCAAGACGGGACAGGGGTCGAGCAGTACTTC
TRBD1,many,TRBV20-1,TRBJ1-5,CSARDGTGGDQPQHF,TGCAGTGCTAGAGATGGGACAGGGGGCGATCAGCCCCAGCATTTT
.,many,TRBV15,TRBJ2-1,CATSRGSYNEQFF,TGTGCCACCAGCAGAGGAAGTTACAATGAGCAGTTCTTC
.,.,TRBV20-1,TRBJ2-5,CSARGIQQETQYF,TGCAGTGCTAGGGGAATCCAGCAAGAGACCCAGTACTTC
.,few,TRBV7-9,TRBJ2-7,CASSPNYRGSYEQYF,TGTGCCAGCAGCCCAAATTATAGGGGAAGCTACGAGCAGTACTTC
.,.,TRBV20-1,TRBJ2-7,CSARRTDSYEQYF,TGCAGTGCTAGAAGGACGGATTCCTACGAGCAGTACTTC
TRBD1,.,TRBV7-2,TRBJ2-7,CASRGQGAGEQYF,TGTGCCAGCCGCGGACAGGGTGCCGGGGAGCAGTACTTC
.,few,TRBV6-2/TRBV6-3,TRBJ2-7,CASSYLPQGEIPYEQYF,TGTGCCAGCAGTTATCTCCCTCAGGGAGAGATTCCCTACGAGCAGTACTTC
.,many,TRBV20-1,TRBJ1-1,CSAREASNTEAFF,TGCAGTGCTAGAGAGGCCTCGAACACTGAAGCTTTCTTT
.,.,TRBV20-1,TRBJ2-3,CSASESSGVMTDTQYF,TGCAGTGCTAGTGAATCCTCGGGAGTAATGACAGATACGCAGTATTTT
TRBD1,.,TRBV9,TRBJ1-1,CASSPGQHMNTEAFF,TGTGCCAGCAGCCCGGGACAGCACATGAACACTGAAGCTTTCTTT
TRBD2,.,TRBV4-3,TRBJ2-3,CASSHRALAGEGISTDTQYF,TGCGCCAGCAGCCACCGTGCGCTAGCGGGAGAGGGGATTAGCACAGATACGCAGTATTTT
TRBD2,few,TRBV27,TRBJ2-1,CASSELGLAGLNEQFF,TGTGCCAGCAGCGAACTGGGACTAGCGGGTCTAAATGAGCAGTTCTTC
.,.,TRBV11-2,TRBJ2-5,CASLSLGQGRQTQYF,TGTGCCAGCCTATCTCTAGGGCAGGGGCGCCAGACCCAGTACTTC
.,few,TRBV29-1,TRBJ1-2,CSVEDEGPGYTF,TGCAGCGTTGAAGATGAAGGCCCCGGCTACACCTTC
.,.,TRBV3-1,TRBJ1-1,CASSPALRSRLNTEAFF,TGTGCCAGCAGCCCTGCTCTCAGAAGCCGACTGAACACTGAAGCTTTCTTT
.,.,TRBV20-1,TRBJ1-6,CSASQFGDRVLYNSPLHF,TGCAGTGCTAGCCAGTTTGGGGATCGGGTGTTATATAATTCACCCCTCCACTTT
TRBD2,.,TRBV11-1,TRBJ2-2,CASSLSSPGGGGIAGELFF,TGTGCCAGCAGCTTATCCTCCCCCGGCGGGGGTGGAATCGCCGGGGAGCTGTTTTTT
.,.,TRBV6-1,TRBJ2-4,CASSEAVGTLAKNIQYF,TGTGCCAGCAGTGAAGCGGTGGGGACTTTAGCCAAAAACATTCAGTACTTC
.,many,TRBV6-5,TRBJ2-7,CASSYSSASTYEQYF,TGTGCCAGCAGTTACTCTAGCGCGTCCACCTACGAGCAGTACTTC
.,many,TRBV7-3,TRBJ1-1,CASSLEMNTEAFF,TGTGCCAGCAGCTTAGAGATGAACACTGAAGCTTTCTTT